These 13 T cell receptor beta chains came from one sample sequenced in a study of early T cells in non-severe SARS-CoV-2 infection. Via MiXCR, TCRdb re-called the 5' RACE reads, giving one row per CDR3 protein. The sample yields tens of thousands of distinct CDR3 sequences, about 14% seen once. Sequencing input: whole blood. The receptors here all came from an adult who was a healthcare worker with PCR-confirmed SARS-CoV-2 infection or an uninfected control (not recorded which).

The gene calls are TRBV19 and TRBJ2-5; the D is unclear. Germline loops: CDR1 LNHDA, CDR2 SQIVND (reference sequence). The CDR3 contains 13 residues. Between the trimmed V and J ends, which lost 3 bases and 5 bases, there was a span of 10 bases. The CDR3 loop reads CASSMSSSETQYF. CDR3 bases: TGTGCCAGTAGTATGAGTAGCTCGGAGACCCAGTACTTC.

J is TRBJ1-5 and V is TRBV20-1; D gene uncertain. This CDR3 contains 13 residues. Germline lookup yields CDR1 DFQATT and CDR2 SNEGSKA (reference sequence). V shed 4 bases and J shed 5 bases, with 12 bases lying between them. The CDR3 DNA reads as TGCAGTGCTACACCTACATTGGATCAGCCCCAGCATTTT. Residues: CSATPTLDQPQHF.

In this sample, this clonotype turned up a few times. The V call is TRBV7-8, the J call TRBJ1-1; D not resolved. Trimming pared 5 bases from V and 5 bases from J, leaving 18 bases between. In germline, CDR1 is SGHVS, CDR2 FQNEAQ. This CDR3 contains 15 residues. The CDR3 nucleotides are TGTGCCAGCAGCCGAAAGCCAATGGAAGGGACTGAAGCTTTCTTT. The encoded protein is CASSRKPMEGTEAFF.

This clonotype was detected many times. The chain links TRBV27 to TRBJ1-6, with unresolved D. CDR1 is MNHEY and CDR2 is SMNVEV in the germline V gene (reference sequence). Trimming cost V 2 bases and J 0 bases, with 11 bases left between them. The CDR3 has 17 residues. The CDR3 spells CASSLKGTSSYNSPLHF. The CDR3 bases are TGTGCCAGCAGTTTAAAGGGCACTAGCTCCTATAATTCACCCCTCCACTTT.

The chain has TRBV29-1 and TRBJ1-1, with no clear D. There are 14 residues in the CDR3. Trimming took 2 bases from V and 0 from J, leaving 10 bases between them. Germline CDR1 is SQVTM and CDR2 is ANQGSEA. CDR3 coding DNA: TGCAGCGTTGAACTTGGGGTAATGAACACTGAAGCTTTCTTT. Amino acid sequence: CSVELGVMNTEAFF.

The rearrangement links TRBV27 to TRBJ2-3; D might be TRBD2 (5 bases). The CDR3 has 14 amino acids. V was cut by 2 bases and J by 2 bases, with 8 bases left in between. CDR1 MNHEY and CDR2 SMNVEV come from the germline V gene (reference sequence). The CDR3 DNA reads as TGTGCCAGCAGTTTAAACGGGGACACAGATACGCAGTATTTT. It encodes CASSLNGDTDTQYF.

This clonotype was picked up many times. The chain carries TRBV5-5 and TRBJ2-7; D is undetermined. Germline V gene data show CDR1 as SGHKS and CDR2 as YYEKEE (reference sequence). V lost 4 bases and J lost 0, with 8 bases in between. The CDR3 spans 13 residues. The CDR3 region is CASSAVSSYEQYV. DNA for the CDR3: TGTGCCAGCAGCGCCGTAAGCTCCTACGAGCAGTACGTC.

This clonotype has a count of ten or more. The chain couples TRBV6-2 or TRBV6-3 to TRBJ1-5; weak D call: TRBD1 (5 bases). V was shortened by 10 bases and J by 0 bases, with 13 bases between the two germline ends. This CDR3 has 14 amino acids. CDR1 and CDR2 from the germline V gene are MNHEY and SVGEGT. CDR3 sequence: CATDDRYSNQPQHF. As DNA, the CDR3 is TGTGCCACCGACGACAGATATAGCAATCAGCCCCAGCATTTT.

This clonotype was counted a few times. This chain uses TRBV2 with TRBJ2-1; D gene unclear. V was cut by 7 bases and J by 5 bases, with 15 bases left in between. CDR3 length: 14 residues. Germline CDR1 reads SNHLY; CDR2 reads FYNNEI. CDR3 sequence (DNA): TGTGCCAGCAAATCGGTTGGACCGAACAATGAGCAGTTCTTC. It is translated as CASKSVGPNNEQFF.

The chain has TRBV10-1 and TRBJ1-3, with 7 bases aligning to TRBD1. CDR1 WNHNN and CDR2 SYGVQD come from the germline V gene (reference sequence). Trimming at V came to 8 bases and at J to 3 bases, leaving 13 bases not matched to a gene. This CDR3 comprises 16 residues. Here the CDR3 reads CASGDGTVLGGNTIYF. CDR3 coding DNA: TGCGCCAGCGGCGACGGGACAGTCTTAGGTGGAAACACCATATATTTT.

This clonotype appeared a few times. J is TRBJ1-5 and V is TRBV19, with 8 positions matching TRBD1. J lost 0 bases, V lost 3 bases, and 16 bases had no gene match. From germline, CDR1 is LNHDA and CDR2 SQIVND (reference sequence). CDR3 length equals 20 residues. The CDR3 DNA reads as TGTGCCAGTAGTATGATGGGGACAGGCACCCTTTCTCGTAGCAATCAGCCCCAGCATTTT. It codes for CASSMMGTGTLSRSNQPQHF. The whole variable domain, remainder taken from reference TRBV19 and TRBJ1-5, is DGGITQSPKYLFRKEGQNVTLSCEQNLNHDAMYWYRQDPGQGLRLIYYSQIVNDFQKGDIAEGYSVSREKKESFPLTVTSAQKNPTAFYLCASSMMGTGTLSRSNQPQHFGDGTRLSIL.

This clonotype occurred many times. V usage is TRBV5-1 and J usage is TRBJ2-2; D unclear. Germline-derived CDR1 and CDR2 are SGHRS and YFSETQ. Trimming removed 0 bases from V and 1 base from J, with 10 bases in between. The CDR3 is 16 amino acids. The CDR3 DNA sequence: TGCGCCAGCAGCTTGGTAGGCGACGGGAACACCGGGGAGCTGTTTTTT. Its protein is CASSLVGDGNTGELFF.

In nucleotides, the CDR3 is TGCAGTGCTAGAGATTTCTGGGGGAGGGAGACCCAGTACTTC. Its translation is CSARDFWGRETQYF. The rearrangement links TRBV20-1 to TRBJ2-5; D possibly corresponds to TRBD2 (6 bases). The V end was cut by 0 bases, the J end by 5 bases, with 13 bases between. This CDR3 spans 14 amino acids. From germline, CDR1 is DFQATT and CDR2 SNEGSKA (reference sequence).